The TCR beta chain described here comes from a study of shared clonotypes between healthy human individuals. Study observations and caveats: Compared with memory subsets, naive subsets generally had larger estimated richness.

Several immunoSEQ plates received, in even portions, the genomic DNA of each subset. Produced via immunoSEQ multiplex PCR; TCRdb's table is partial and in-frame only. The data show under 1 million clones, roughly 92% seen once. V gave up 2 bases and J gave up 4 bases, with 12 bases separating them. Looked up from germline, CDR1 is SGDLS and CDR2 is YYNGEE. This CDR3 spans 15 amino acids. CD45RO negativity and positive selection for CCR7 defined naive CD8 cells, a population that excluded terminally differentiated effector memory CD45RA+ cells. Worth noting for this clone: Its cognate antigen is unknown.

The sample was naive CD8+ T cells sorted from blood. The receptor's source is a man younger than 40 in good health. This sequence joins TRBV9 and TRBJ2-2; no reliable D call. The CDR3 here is CASSVDGRGTGELFF. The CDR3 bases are TGTGCCAGCAGCGTGGACGGCCGCGGCACCGGGGAGCTGTTTTTT.